The next 27 T cell receptor beta chains were all read from a single sample in a study of post-analysis software for immune sequencing data. Their target antigens are unknown. The TCR beta cDNA libraries carried unique molecular identifiers. TCRdb ran MiXCR on the PCR reads and lists one entry per CDR3 protein. The table includes 820,000 or so distinct CDR3 sequences, about 57% detected once. The study, taken as a whole, reports: Relative to controls, patients had 4 or 5 TRBV segments at higher frequency, with TRBV5-6, TRBV5-1 and TRBV20-1 among these.

The sample was blood. These receptors came from a girl aged 10 to 17 with multiple sclerosis.

V gene TRBV5-5 combines with J gene TRBJ1-1, with 9 positions matching TRBD1. Trimming took 2 bases from V and 7 from J; bases not matched to a gene: 9. Per germline, CDR1 SGHKS and CDR2 YYEKEE (reference sequence). The CDR3 is 15 residues long. CDR3 sequence (DNA): TGTGCCAGCAGCTTAAGCTCGGGACAGGGTAATGAAGCTTTCTTT. It yields the protein CASSLSSGQGNEAFF.

V gene TRBV7-6 combines with J gene TRBJ1-1; weak D call: TRBD1 (6 bases). Germline CDR1 and CDR2: SGHVS and FNYEAQ. V gave up 1 base and J gave up 1 base, with 13 bases separating them. This CDR3 region has 16 residues. The CDR3 protein is CASSLVGGGPNTEAFF. The CDR3, as DNA: TGTGCCAGCAGCTTAGTGGGGGGGGGGCCGAACACTGAAGCTTTCTTT.

The chain has TRBV10-3 and TRBJ2-6; D tentatively fits TRBD1 or TRBD2 (6 bases each). The CDR3 is 19 residues long. Per the germline V gene, CDR1 is ENHRY and CDR2 is SYGVKD. Trimming took off 0 bases at V and 1 base at J, with 16 bases between the two ends. The CDR3 bases are TGTGCCATCAGTGAGTCGACTCGGGGGCCAGAGTCTGGGGCCAACGTCCTGACTTTC. As protein: CAISESTRGPESGANVLTF.

There are a few counts of this clonotype. The rearrangement joins TRBV10-2 to TRBJ2-7, with D possibly matching TRBD1 (5 bases). The better agreement between TRBJ2-5 and the DNA end casts doubt on the J call. CDR1 is WSHSY, CDR2 SAAADI, per germline. This CDR3 region has 13 residues. CDR3 bases: TGCGCCAGCAGTGAGTCGACAGTAGAGACCCAGTACTTC. It translates to CASSESTVETQYF.

This clonotype appeared a few times. The chain employs TRBV9 and TRBJ1-4; no definite D call. V was trimmed by 0 bases and J by 1 base, leaving 7 bases between them. This CDR3 is 15 amino acids long. Germline V gene lookup returns CDR1 SGDLS and CDR2 YYNGEE. CDR3 DNA: TGTGCCAGCAGCGTAGTGGGCAGAACTAATGAAAAACTGTTTTTT. Translation: CASSVVGRTNEKLFF. Based on the CDR3 plus reference TRBV9 and TRBJ1-4, the full variable domain is DSGVTQTPKHLITATGQRVTLRCSPRSGDLSVYWYQQSLDQGLQFLIQYYNGEERAKGNILERFSAQQFPDLHSELNLSSLELGDSALYFCASSVVGRTNEKLFFGSGTQLSVL.

The chain recombines TRBV4-1 with TRBJ2-7; 7 positions match TRBD2. Germline lookup yields CDR1 MGHRA and CDR2 YSYEKL. V lost 0 bases to trimming and J lost 3 bases; unmatched junction nucleotides: 5. The CDR3 has 15 residues. CDR3 sequence: CASSQDGGGFYEQYF. The CDR3 DNA follows: TGCGCCAGCAGCCAAGATGGCGGGGGTTTCTACGAGCAGTACTTC.

This sequence joins TRBV20-1 and TRBJ2-3; TRBD2 might be the D (5 bases). The CDR3 has 16 amino acids. Trimming left V 0 bases short and J 0 bases short, with 13 bases between. Per germline, CDR1 DFQATT and CDR2 SNEGSKA (reference sequence). CDR3 nucleotide sequence: TGCAGTGCTAGAGATCCCCTAGCCCCCAGCACAGATACGCAGTATTTT. Translating it yields CSARDPLAPSTDTQYF.

The sample holds a few counts of this clonotype. The gene calls are TRBV5-1 and TRBJ2-1; 10 bases fit TRBD1. The V segment lost 4 bases and the J segment 1 base; nucleotides outside the gene matches: 8. The CDR3 spans 17 residues. Germline assignment: CDR1 SGHRS and CDR2 YFSETQ. Here the CDR3 reads CASSNRQGAGSYNEQFF. CDR3 DNA sequence: TGCGCCAGCAGCAATAGACAGGGGGCCGGGTCCTACAATGAGCAGTTCTTC.

The chain employs TRBV10-3 and TRBJ2-4; perhaps TRBD2 as D (5 bases). The DNA end lines up better with TRBJ2-7; the J call may be wrong. This CDR3 region has 15 residues. Germline assignment: CDR1 ENHRY and CDR2 SYGVKD. The CDR3 spells CAISESFRDPFEQYF. In nucleotides, the CDR3 is TGTGCCATCAGTGAGTCATTCCGGGATCCGTTCGAGCAGTACTTC.

The chain is built from TRBV20-1 and TRBJ1-5; maybe TRBD1 (6 bases). The V gene's germline CDR1 is DFQATT and CDR2 SNEGSKA (reference sequence). V shed 1 base and J shed 7 bases, with 14 bases lying between them. The CDR3 loop spans 14 amino acids. CDR3 loop: CSARAGGAKQPQHF. DNA of the CDR3: TGCAGTGCTAGAGCGGGGGGGGCTAAGCAGCCCCAGCATTTT.

Only a few counts were recorded for this clonotype. The chain has TRBV5-1 and TRBJ2-1; D possibly matches TRBD1 or TRBD2 (6 bases each). The CDR3 extends over 16 amino acids. Germline CDR1 and CDR2: SGHRS and YFSETQ. Trimming removed 3 bases at V and 7 bases at J, with 20 bases between. CDR3 DNA sequence: TGCGCCAGCAGCTCGAATCGGGGGCACGGTGGGAATGAGCAGTTCTTC. This codes for CASSSNRGHGGNEQFF.

This clonotype was seen at least ten times. This chain joins TRBV12-3 or TRBV12-4 and TRBJ2-7; D call uncertain. The CDR3 spans 11 residues. V was cut by 3 bases and J by 5 bases, with 5 bases left in between. The CDR3 region is CASSLVHEQYF. The CDR3 nucleotides are TGTGCCAGCAGTTTGGTCCACGAGCAGTACTTC.

In this sample, this clonotype turned up a few times. The V and J genes are TRBV20-1 and TRBJ2-3, with a weak D call TRBD2 (6 bases). Germline-derived CDR1 and CDR2 are DFQATT and SNEGSKA (reference sequence). The CDR3 contains 14 residues. Trimming removed 3 bases at V and 0 bases at J, with 10 bases between. CDR3 loop: CSASGGTSTDTQYF. As DNA, the CDR3 is TGCAGTGCTAGCGGGGGAACTAGCACAGATACGCAGTATTTT.

This clonotype was observed a few times. This chain connects TRBV29-1 to TRBJ2-3; 7 bases are a match to TRBD1. This CDR3 is 13 amino acids long. The ends lost 4 bases at V and 3 bases at J; junction bases unmatched: 4. Germline loops: CDR1 SQVTM, CDR2 ANQGSEA. CDR3 DNA sequence: TGCAGCGTTGTTGGACAGGCGACAGATACGCAGTATTTT. It translates to CSVVGQATDTQYF.

V gene TRBV15 combines with J gene TRBJ2-3; 13 bases line up with TRBD2. Germline CDR1 LNHNV, CDR2 YYDKDF (reference sequence). V dropped 3 bases and J dropped 1; count of bases not matched to a gene: 10. This CDR3 is built from 19 residues. In DNA form, the CDR3 reads TGTGCCACCAGCAGCGAACCTCCGGGACTAGCGGGGCGCACAGATACGCAGTATTTT. The encoded protein is CATSSEPPGLAGRTDTQYF. The full variable domain, in which reference TRBV15 and TRBJ2-3 provide the parts outside the CDR3, is DAMVIQNPRYQVTQFGKPVTLSCSQTLNHNVMYWYQQKSSQAPKLLFHYYDKDFNNEADTPDNFQSRRPNTSFCFLDIRSPGLGDTAMYLCATSSEPPGLAGRTDTQYFGPGTRLTVL.

CDR3 residues: CSVSRGGPHNEQFF. CDR3 DNA sequence: TGCAGCGTTTCACGCGGGGGGCCCCACAATGAGCAGTTCTTC. The chain is built from TRBV29-1 and TRBJ2-1; 8 nucleotides agree with TRBD2. The CDR3 has 14 amino acids. After removal of 5 bases from V and 5 bases from J, the junction contained 8 bases not matched to a gene. Germline CDR1 reads SQVTM; CDR2 reads ANQGSEA.

The gene calls are TRBV27 and TRBJ2-5; TRBD2 might be the D (5 bases). V shed 7 bases and J shed 11 bases, with 14 bases lying between them. The CDR3 spans 11 residues. Germline V gene data show CDR1 as MNHEY and CDR2 as SMNVEV (reference sequence). The CDR3 DNA follows: TGTGCCAGCACCTTGGGAGTTAAGCAGTACTTC. It encodes CASTLGVKQYF.

This chain joins TRBV7-2 and TRBJ1-1, with D perhaps matching TRBD1 (6 bases). Germline CDR1 is SGHTA and CDR2 is FQGNSA. The V end lost 4 bases, the J end lost 8 bases, and 11 bases lay between the germline ends. This CDR3 is 12 amino acids long. The CDR3 is CASSSGVGEAFF. DNA of the CDR3: TGTGCCAGCAGCTCAGGGGTGGGGGAAGCTTTCTTT.

V is TRBV29-1 and J is TRBJ2-1; 12 bases line up with TRBD2. CDR3 length equals 17 residues. CDR1 and CDR2 from the germline V gene are SQVTM and ANQGSEA. V was pared by 4 bases and J by 5 bases, with 12 bases of the junction left unmatched. CDR3 region: CSVAGLAGVGSDNEQFF. The CDR3 DNA sequence: TGCAGCGTTGCGGGACTAGCGGGCGTTGGTAGCGACAATGAGCAGTTCTTC.

Only a few counts were recorded for this clonotype. Relative to the germline gene, one junction end is altered; a read error may explain this. The chain recombines TRBV7-9 with TRBJ1-2, with TRBD1 as a possible D gene (5 bases). The V gene's germline CDR1 is SEHNR and CDR2 FQNEAQ (reference sequence). The CDR3 runs to 14 residues. CDR3 in amino acids: CASSLEQGYYGHTF. In DNA form, the CDR3 reads TGTGCCAGCAGCTTAGAGCAGGGATACTATGGCCACACCTTC. The full variable domain, its missing parts supplied by reference TRBV7-9 and TRBJ1-2, is DTGVSQNPRHKITKRGQNVTFRCDPISEHNRLYWYRQTLGQGPEFLTYFQNEAQLEKSRLLSDRFSAERPKGSFSTLEIQRTEQGDSAMYLCASSLEQGYYGHTFGSGTRLTVV.

There are a few counts of this clonotype. The chain uses TRBV29-1 and TRBJ2-7; a possible D gene is TRBD1 (6 bases). This CDR3 has 14 amino acids. Between the trimmed V and J ends, which lost 5 bases and 2 bases, there was a span of 16 bases. CDR1 and CDR2 from the germline V gene are SQVTM and ANQGSEA. In DNA, the CDR3 is TGCAGCGTTCTGGACAGCGGATCCCCCTACGAGCAGTACTTC. Protein sequence: CSVLDSGSPYEQYF.

This chain uses TRBV5-1 with TRBJ2-1, with D possibly matching TRBD2 (5 bases). V lost 5 bases and J lost 0, with 12 bases in between. The CDR3 consists of 15 residues. Looked up from germline, CDR1 is SGHRS and CDR2 is YFSETQ. This CDR3 reads CASRRTFGSYNEQFF. The CDR3 region has the DNA TGCGCCAGCAGACGGACTTTTGGCTCCTACAATGAGCAGTTCTTC.

The rearrangement joins TRBV12-3 or TRBV12-4 to TRBJ1-1, with TRBD1 matching 9 bases. The trim removed 7 bases at V and 2 bases at J, leaving 5 bases unmatched. CDR3 length: 14 residues. The CDR3 bases are TGTGCCAGCACGGACAGGGGCTTCAACACTGAAGCTTTCTTT. Translated, it gives CASTDRGFNTEAFF.

Only a few counts were recorded for this clonotype. This chain joins TRBV9 and TRBJ2-1; D not certain. The germline CDR1 and CDR2 sequences are SGDLS and YYNGEE. Trimming took 0 bases from V and 5 from J, leaving 6 bases between them. The CDR3 extends over 13 amino acids. The CDR3 loop is CASSVGRNNEQFF. The CDR3 DNA reads as TGTGCCAGCAGCGTAGGGCGGAACAATGAGCAGTTCTTC.

This clonotype has just a few counts. The J gene is TRBJ2-7, the V gene TRBV7-2, with D possibly being TRBD2 (5 bases). Germline V gives CDR1 SGHTA, CDR2 FQGNSA. V was cut by 3 bases and J by 5 bases, with 23 bases left in between. This CDR3 has 17 residues. CDR3 DNA: TGTGCCAGCAGCTTCGCGCTCAGTCCACCGAGGGTAGACGAGCAGTACTTC. Translation gives CASSFALSPPRVDEQYF.

The CDR3 sequence: CASSRVGTGHTDTQYF. The CDR3 DNA sequence: TGTGCCAGCAGTCGAGTCGGGACAGGGCACACAGATACGCAGTATTTT. The chain joins TRBV6-5 to TRBJ2-3; 9 bases are a match to TRBD1. CDR1 is MNHEY and CDR2 is SVGAGI in the germline V gene. The CDR3 runs to 16 residues. The V and J ends lost 5 bases and 2 bases, in that order; junction bases with no gene match: 8.

This clonotype appeared a few times. The chain employs TRBV25-1 and TRBJ2-7; D call uncertain. V lost 2 bases to trimming and J lost 1 base, with 15 bases between them. Germline V gene lookup returns CDR1 MGHDK and CDR2 SYGVNS. The CDR3 covers 16 residues. The CDR3: CASSETGPFGSYEQYF. CDR3 bases: TGTGCCAGCAGTGAAACCGGGCCATTCGGGTCCTACGAGCAGTACTTC.